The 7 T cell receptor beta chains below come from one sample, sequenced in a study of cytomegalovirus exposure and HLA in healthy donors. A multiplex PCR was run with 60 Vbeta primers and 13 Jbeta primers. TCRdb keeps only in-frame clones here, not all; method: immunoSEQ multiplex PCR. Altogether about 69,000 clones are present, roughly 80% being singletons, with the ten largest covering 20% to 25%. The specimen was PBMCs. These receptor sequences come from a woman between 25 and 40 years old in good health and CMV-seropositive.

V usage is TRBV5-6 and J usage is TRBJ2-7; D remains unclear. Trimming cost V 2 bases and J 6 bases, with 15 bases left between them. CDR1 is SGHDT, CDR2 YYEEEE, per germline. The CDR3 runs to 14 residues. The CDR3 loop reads CASSFPQSDSEQYF. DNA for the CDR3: TGTGCCAGCAGCTTCCCCCAAAGCGACTCCGAGCAGTACTTC.

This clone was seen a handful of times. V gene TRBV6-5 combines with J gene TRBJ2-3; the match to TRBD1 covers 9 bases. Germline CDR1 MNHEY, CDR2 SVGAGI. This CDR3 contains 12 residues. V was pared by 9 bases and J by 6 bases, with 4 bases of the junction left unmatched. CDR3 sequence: CASRTGVDTQYF. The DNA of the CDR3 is TGTGCCAGTCGGACAGGGGTGGATACGCAGTATTTT.

CDR3 DNA: TGTGCCAGCAGTCAATACTCAGGCACTGAAGCTTTCTTT. This sequence encodes CASSQYSGTEAFF. The V gene is TRBV6-1, the J gene TRBJ1-1; no reliable D call. Trimming took off 5 bases at V and 4 bases at J, with 11 bases between the two ends. The CDR3 length is 13 residues. The V gene's germline CDR1 is MNHNS and CDR2 SASEGT.

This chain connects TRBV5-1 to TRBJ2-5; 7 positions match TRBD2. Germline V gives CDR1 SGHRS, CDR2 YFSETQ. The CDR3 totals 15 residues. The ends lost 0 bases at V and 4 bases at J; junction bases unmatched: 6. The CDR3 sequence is CASSLDPGGRETQYF. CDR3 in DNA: TGCGCCAGCAGCTTGGACCCGGGGGGACGAGAGACCCAGTACTTC.

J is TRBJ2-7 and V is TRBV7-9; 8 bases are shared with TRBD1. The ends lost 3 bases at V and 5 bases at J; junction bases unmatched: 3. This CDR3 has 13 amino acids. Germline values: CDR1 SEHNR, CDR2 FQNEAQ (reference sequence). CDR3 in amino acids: CASSFWTGNEQYF. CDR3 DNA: TGTGCCAGCAGCTTCTGGACAGGGAACGAGCAGTACTTC. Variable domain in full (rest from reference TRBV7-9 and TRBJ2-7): DTGVSQNPRHKITKRGQNVTFRCDPISEHNRLYWYRQTLGQGPEFLTYFQNEAQLEKSRLLSDRFSAERPKGSFSTLEIQRTEQGDSAMYLCASSFWTGNEQYFGPGTRLTVT.

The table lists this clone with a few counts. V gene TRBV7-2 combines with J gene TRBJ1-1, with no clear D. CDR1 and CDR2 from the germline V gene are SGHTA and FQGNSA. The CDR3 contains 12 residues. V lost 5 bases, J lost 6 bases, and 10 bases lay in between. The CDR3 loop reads CASSHQAPEAFF. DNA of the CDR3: TGTGCCAGCAGCCATCAAGCGCCTGAAGCTTTCTTT.

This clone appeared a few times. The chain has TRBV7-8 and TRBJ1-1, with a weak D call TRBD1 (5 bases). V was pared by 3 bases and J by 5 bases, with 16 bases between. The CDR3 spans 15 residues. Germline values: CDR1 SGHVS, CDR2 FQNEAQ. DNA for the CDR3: TGTGCCAGCAGCTTCCGGCGCCAGGGAGGGACTGAAGCTTTCTTT. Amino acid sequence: CASSFRRQGGTEAFF.